This T cell receptor (beta chain) was recorded in a study of cytomegalovirus exposure and HLA in healthy donors. Study-wide context: The 120 validation repertoires were produced on the same platform as the 650 to 800 repertoires of the first cohort. This was reported in a later analysis. Study observations and caveats: Reportedly, diagnosis of cytomegalovirus status by the classifier showed high specificity and sensitivity.

J was trimmed by 10 bases and V by 7 bases; bases with no gene match: 12. The germline V gene encodes CDR1 WSHSY and CDR2 SAAADI. The CDR3 length is 14 residues. As to this clone: The antigen is unknown.

The repertoire was sequenced with immunoSEQ multiplex PCR; TCRdb's copy has only in-frame clones and lacks some. The sample lists approximately 140,000 clones, around 90% occurring once. The clonotype originates from a woman younger than 30 in good health and CMV-seropositive. The specimen sequenced was PBMCs. This chain connects TRBV10-2 to TRBJ2-1; 8 bases are a match to TRBD2. Written as DNA, the CDR3 is TGCGCCAGCAATACGGGAGGGTCTCTAGGCGAGCAGTTCTTC. Amino acid sequence: CASNTGGSLGEQFF.